This T cell receptor (beta chain) was recorded in a study of early T cells in non-severe SARS-CoV-2 infection. Study context: Chains stayed unpaired after sequencing of bulk RNA from unsorted whole blood. Notes on the study in general: Matches to VDJdb favored anti-spike CD8 responses and missed private and CD4 specificities.

In the library, individual cDNA molecules carried attached unique molecular identifiers. TCRdb ran MiXCR on the 5' RACE reads and lists one entry per CDR3 protein. This table holds roughly 100,000 distinct CDR3 sequences, 14% found once. The table lists this clonotype with many counts. Its antigen is currently unknown. The CDR3 covers 14 residues. V was shortened by 2 bases and J by 2 bases, with 9 bases between the two germline ends. Germline CDR1 and CDR2: SGHAT and FQDESV (reference sequence). The source material was whole blood. The clonotype comes from an adult who was a healthcare worker with PCR-confirmed SARS-CoV-2 infection or an uninfected control (not recorded which). V usage is TRBV11-1 and J usage is TRBJ2-5; no clear D. CDR3 in DNA: TGTGCCAGCAGCTTATACGTAGGTCAAGAGACCCAGTACTTC. It codes for CASSLYVGQETQYF.